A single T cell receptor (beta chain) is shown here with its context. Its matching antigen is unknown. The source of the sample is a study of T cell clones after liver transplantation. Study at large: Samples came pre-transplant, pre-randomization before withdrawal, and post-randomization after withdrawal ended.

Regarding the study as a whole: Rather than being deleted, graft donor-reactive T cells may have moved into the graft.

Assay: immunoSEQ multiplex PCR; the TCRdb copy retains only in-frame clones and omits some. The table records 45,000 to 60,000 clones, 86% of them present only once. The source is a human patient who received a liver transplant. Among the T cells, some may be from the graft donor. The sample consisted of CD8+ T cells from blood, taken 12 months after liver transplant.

CDR3 in DNA: TGCAGCGTTGAAGTAGGGGCATATGAGCAGTTCTTC. Translation gives CSVEVGAYEQFF. This chain joins TRBV29-1 and TRBJ2-1; D is perhaps TRBD1 (5 bases). This CDR3 region has 12 residues. Germline V lookup: CDR1 SQVTM, CDR2 ANQGSEA. Trimming removed 1 base from V and 8 bases from J, with 9 bases in between.